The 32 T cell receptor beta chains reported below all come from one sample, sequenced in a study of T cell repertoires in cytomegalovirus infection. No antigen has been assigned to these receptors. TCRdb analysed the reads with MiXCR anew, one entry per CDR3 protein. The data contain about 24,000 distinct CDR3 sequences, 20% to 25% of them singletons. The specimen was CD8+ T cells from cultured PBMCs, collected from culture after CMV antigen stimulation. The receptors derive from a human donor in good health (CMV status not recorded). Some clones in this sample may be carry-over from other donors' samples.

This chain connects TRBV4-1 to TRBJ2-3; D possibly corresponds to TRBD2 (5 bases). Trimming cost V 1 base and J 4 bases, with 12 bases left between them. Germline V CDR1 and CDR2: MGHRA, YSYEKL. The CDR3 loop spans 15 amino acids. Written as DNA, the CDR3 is TGCGCCAGCAGCCAAGTCCTAGCAGCCCCAGATACGCAGTATTTT. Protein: CASSQVLAAPDTQYF.

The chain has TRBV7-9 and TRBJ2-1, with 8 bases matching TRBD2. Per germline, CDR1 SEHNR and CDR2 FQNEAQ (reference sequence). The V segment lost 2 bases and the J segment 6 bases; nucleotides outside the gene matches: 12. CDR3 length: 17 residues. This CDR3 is CASSLNRGLGSGNEQFF. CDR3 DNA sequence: TGTGCCAGCAGCTTAAACCGGGGACTAGGGTCCGGCAATGAGCAGTTCTTC.

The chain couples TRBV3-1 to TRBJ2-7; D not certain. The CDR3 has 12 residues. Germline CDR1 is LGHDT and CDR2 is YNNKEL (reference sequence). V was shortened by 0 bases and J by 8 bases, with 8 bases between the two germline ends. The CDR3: CASSQDESKQYF. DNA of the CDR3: TGTGCCAGCAGCCAAGATGAGTCAAAGCAGTACTTC.

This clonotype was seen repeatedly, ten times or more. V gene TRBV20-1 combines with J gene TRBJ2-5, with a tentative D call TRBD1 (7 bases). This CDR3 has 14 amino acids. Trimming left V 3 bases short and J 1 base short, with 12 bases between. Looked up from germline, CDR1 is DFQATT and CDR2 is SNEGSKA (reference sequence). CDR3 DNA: TGCAGTGCTAGGGAGGGGGCGCCCCAAGAGACCCAGTACTTC. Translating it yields CSAREGAPQETQYF.

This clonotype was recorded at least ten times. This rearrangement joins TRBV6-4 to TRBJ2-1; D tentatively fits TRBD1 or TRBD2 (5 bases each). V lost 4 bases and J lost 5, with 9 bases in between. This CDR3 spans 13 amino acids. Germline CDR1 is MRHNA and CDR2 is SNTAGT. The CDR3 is CASSGGSHNEQFF. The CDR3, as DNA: TGTGCCAGCAGTGGGGGGAGTCACAATGAGCAGTTCTTC.

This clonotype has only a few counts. The CDR3 sequence is CASSDSGSAVGADTQYF. CDR3 nucleotides: TGTGCCAGCAGTGACTCCGGTTCCGCGGTGGGCGCAGATACGCAGTATTTT. The rearrangement links TRBV6-4 to TRBJ2-3; no definite D call. This CDR3 region has 17 residues. Trimming left V 0 bases short and J 4 bases short, with 17 bases between. CDR1 MRHNA and CDR2 SNTAGT come from the germline V gene.

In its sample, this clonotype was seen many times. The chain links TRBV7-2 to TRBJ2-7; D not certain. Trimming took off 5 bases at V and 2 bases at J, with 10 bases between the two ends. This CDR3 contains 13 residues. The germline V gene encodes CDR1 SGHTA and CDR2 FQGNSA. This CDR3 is CASSPSTPYEQYF. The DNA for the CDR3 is TGTGCCAGCAGCCCATCGACCCCCTACGAGCAGTACTTC.

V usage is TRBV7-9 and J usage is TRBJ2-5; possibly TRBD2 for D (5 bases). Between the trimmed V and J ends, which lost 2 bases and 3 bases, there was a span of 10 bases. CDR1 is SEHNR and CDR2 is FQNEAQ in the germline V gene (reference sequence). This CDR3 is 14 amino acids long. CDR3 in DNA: TGTGCCAGCAGCTTAACTAGACGGAAAGAGACCCAGTACTTC. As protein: CASSLTRRKETQYF.

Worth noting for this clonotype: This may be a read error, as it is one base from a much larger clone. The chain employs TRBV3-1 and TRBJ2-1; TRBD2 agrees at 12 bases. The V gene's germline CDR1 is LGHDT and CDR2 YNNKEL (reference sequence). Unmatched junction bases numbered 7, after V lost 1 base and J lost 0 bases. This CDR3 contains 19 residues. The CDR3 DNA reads TGTGCCAGCAGCCAAGGTACTAGCGGGGGGACCACCTCCTACAATGAGCAGTTCTTC. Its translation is CASSQGTSGGTTSYNEQFF.

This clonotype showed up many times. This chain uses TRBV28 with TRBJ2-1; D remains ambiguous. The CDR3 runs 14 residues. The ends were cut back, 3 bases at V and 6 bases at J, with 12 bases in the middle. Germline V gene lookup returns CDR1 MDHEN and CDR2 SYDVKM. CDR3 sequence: CASSFSPNGNEQFF. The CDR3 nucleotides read TGTGCCAGCAGTTTCAGTCCAAACGGCAATGAGCAGTTCTTC.

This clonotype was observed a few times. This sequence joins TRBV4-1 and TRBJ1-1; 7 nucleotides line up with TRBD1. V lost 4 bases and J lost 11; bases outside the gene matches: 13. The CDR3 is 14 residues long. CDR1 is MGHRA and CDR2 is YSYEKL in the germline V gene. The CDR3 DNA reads TGCGCCAGCAGCCCCAGACGGGCAGGGGGTGTTGCTTTCTTT. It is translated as CASSPRRAGGVAFF.

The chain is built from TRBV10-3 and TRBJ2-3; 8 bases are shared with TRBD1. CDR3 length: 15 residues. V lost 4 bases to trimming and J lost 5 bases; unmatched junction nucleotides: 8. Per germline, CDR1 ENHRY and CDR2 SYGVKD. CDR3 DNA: TGTGCCATCAGTGGGGGCCAGGGGGCCCGAGATACGCAGTATTTT. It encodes CAISGGQGARDTQYF.

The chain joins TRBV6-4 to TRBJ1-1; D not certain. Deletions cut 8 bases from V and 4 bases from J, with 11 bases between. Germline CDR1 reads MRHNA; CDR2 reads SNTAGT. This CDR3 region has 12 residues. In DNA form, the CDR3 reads TGTGCCAGCCCCCCCCCAAGCACTGAAGCTTTCTTT. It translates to CASPPPSTEAFF.

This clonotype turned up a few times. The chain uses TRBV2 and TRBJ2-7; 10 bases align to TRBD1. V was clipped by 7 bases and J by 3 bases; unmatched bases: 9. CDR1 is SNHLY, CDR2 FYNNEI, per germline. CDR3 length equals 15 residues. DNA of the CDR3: TGTGCCAGCATTCTGTCCGGGACAGGGGACTACGAGCAGTACTTC. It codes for CASILSGTGDYEQYF.

The CDR3 bases are TGTGCCAGCAGCTCAGGGTTTTCATCGAGAGAGCAGTACTTC. This gives the protein CASSSGFSSREQYF. The rearrangement uses TRBV11-1 and TRBJ2-7; D perhaps matches TRBD1 (5 bases). The CDR3 consists of 14 residues. Germline CDR1 is SGHAT and CDR2 is FQDESV (reference sequence). Deletions cut 4 bases from V and 7 bases from J, with 17 bases between.

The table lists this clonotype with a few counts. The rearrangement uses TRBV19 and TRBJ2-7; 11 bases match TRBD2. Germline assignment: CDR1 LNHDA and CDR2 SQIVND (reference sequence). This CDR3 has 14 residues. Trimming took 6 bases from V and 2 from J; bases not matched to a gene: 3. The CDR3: CASRLAGEAYEQYF. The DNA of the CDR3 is TGTGCCAGTAGACTAGCGGGGGAGGCCTACGAGCAGTACTTC.

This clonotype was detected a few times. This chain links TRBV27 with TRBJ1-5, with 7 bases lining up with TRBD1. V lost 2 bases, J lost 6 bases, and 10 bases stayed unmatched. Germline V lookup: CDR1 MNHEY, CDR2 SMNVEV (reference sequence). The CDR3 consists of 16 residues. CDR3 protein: CASSLGGQTSLQPQHF. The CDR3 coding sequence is TGTGCCAGCAGTTTAGGGGGACAGACTTCTCTTCAGCCCCAGCATTTT.

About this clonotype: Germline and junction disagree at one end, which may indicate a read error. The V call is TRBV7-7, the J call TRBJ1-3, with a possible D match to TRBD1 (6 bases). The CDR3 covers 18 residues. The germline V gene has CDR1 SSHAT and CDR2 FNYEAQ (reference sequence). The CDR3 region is CASSPLQGGWSSGNTIYF. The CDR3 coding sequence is TGTGCTAGCAGTCCTTTGCAAGGGGGTTGGAGCTCTGGAAACACCATATATTTT.

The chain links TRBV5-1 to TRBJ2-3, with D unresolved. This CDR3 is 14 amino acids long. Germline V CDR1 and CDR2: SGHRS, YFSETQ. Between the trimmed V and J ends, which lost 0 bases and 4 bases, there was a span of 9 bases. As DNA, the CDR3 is TGCGCCAGCAGCTTGGATCCCTTCCCAGATACGCAGTATTTT. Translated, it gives CASSLDPFPDTQYF. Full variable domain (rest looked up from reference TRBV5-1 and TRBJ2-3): KAGVTQTPRYLIKTRGQQVTLSCSPISGHRSVSWYQQTPGQGLQFLFEYFSETQRNKGNFPGRFSGRQFSNSRSEMNVSTLELGDSALYLCASSLDPFPDTQYFGPGTRLTVL.

CDR3 DNA: TGTGCCAGCAGTTACGGCCCGGGACAAGACAATGAGCAGTTCTTC. Translating it yields CASSYGPGQDNEQFF. This chain connects TRBV6-5 to TRBJ2-1; weak D call: TRBD1 (6 bases). The CDR3 runs to 15 residues. CDR1 MNHEY and CDR2 SVGAGI come from the germline V gene. With 2 bases removed from V and 5 bases from J, the gap between germline ends came to 13 bases.

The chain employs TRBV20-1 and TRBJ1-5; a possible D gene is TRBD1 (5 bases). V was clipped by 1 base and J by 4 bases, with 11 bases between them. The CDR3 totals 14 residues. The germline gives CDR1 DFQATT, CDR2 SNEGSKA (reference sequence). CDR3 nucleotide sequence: TGCAGTGCTAGAGCTTTGGCAGGGAATCAGCCCCAGCATTTT. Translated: CSARALAGNQPQHF.

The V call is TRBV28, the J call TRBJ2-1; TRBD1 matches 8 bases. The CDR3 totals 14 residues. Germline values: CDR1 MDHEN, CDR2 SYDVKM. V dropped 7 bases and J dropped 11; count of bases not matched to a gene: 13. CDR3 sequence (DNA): TGTGCCAGCAATACGGGACAGGCCTCCACTAAGCAGTTCTTC. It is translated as CASNTGQASTKQFF.

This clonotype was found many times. CDR3 residues: CASSAHRFGYGYTF. The CDR3 bases are TGTGCCAGCAGCGCACACAGGTTCGGTTATGGCTACACCTTC. The V call is TRBV7-8, the J call TRBJ1-2, with a tentative D call TRBD1 (5 bases). This CDR3 has 14 residues. Per germline, CDR1 SGHVS and CDR2 FQNEAQ. Trimming left V 5 bases short and J 5 bases short, with 15 bases between.

This CDR3 is CASSLEVWGKGGTEAFF. The CDR3 DNA reads TGTGCCAGCAGTTTAGAGGTGTGGGGGAAAGGAGGCACTGAAGCTTTCTTT. The chain carries TRBV12-3 or TRBV12-4 and TRBJ1-1, with D tentatively TRBD1 (5 bases). Between the trimmed V and J ends, which lost 1 base and 4 bases, there was a span of 19 bases. The CDR3 has 17 amino acids.

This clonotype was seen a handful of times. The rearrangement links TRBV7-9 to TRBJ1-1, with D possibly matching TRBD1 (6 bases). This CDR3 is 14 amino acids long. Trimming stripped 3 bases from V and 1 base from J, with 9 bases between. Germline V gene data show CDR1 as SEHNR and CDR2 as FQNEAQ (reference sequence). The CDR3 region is CASSFRGQNTEAFF. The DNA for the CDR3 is TGTGCCAGCAGCTTTCGGGGACAGAACACTGAAGCTTTCTTT.

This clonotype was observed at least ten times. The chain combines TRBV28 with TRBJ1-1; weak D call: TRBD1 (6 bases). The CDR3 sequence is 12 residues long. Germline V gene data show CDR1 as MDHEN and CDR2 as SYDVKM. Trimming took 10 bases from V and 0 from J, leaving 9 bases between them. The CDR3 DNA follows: TGTGCCACCACAGGGTTGAACACTGAAGCTTTCTTT. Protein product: CATTGLNTEAFF. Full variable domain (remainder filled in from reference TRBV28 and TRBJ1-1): DVKVTQSSRYLVKRTGEKVFLECVQDMDHENMFWYRQDPGLGLRLIYFSYDVKMKEKGDIPEGYSVSREKKERFSLILESASTNQTSMYLCATTGLNTEAFFGQGTRLTVV.

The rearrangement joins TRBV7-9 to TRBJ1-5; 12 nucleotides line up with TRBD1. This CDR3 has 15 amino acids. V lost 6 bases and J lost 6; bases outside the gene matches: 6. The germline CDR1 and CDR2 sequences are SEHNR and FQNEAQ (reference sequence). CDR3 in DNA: TGTGCCAGCAGTGGGGACAGGGGGCCAGGTCAGCCCCAGCATTTT. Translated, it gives CASSGDRGPGQPQHF. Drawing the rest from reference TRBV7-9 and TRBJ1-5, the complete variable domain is DTGVSQNPRHKITKRGQNVTFRCDPISEHNRLYWYRQTLGQGPEFLTYFQNEAQLEKSRLLSDRFSAERPKGSFSTLEIQRTEQGDSAMYLCASSGDRGPGQPQHFGDGTRLSIL.

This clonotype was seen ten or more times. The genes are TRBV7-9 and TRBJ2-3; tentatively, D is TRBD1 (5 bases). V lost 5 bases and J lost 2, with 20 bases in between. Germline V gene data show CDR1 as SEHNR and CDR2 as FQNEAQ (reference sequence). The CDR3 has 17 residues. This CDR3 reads CASSDLEEGAFTDTQYF. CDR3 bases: TGTGCCAGCAGCGACTTAGAGGAAGGGGCTTTCACAGATACGCAGTATTTT.

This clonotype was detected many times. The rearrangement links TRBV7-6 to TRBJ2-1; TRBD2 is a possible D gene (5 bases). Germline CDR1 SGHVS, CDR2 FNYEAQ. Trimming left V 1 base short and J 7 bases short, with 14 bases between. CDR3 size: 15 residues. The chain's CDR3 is CASSLGPAEVNEQFF. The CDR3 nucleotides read TGTGCCAGCAGCTTAGGCCCCGCGGAGGTTAATGAGCAGTTCTTC. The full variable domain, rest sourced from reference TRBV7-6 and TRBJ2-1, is GAGVSQSPRYKVTKRGQDVALRCDPISGHVSLYWYRQALGQGPEFLTYFNYEAQQDKSGLPNDRFSAERPEGSISTLTIQRTEQRDSAMYRCASSLGPAEVNEQFFGPGTRLTVL.

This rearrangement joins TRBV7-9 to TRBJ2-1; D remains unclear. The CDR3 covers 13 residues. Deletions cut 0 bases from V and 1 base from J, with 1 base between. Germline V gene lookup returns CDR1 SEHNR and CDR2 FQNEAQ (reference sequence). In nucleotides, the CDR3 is TGTGCCAGCAGCTTAGCGTCCTACAATGAGCAGTTCTTC. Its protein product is CASSLASYNEQFF. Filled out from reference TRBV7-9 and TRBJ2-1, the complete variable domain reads DTGVSQNPRHKITKRGQNVTFRCDPISEHNRLYWYRQTLGQGPEFLTYFQNEAQLEKSRLLSDRFSAERPKGSFSTLEIQRTEQGDSAMYLCASSLASYNEQFFGPGTRLTVL.

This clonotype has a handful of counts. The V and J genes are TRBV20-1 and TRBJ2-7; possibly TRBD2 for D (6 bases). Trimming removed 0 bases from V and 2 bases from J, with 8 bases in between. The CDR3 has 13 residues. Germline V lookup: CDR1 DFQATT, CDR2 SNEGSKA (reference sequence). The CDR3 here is CSARDAGPYEQYF. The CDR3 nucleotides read TGCAGTGCTAGAGATGCGGGGCCCTACGAGCAGTACTTC.

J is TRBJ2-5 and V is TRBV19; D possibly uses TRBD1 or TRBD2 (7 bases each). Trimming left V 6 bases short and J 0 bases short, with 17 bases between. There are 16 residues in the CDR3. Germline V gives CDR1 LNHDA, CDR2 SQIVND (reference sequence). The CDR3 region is CASRPGGTANQETQYF. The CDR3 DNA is TGTGCCAGTAGGCCCGGGGGGACAGCGAACCAAGAGACCCAGTACTTC.